This T cell receptor (beta chain) came from a study of brain T cells in children with intractable seizures. General study findings and limits: Clones missing pre-surgery may reflect undersampling of that blood sample. Only CDR3 sequence similarity suggested viral specificity, without known HCMV serostatus.

About this clone itself: Its antigen is not known.

Surgery cases with the highest brain T cell transcript signatures were chosen for sequencing. Before surgery, patients took at least one anti-epileptic drug. TCRdb keeps only in-frame clones here, not all; method: immunoSEQ multiplex PCR. The sample lists about 80,000 clones, approximately 89% occurring once. The CDR3 is made up of 14 amino acids. The germline V gene has CDR1 SGHVS and CDR2 FQNEAQ. V was trimmed by 4 bases and J by 3 bases, leaving 13 bases between them. The V and J genes are TRBV7-8 and TRBJ2-7, with D perhaps being TRBD1 or TRBD2 (6 bases each). The sample here was peripheral blood, taken at surgery. This TCR derives from a girl aged 2-15 years with Rasmussen encephalitis and intractable seizures. CDR3 protein: CASSSQGGNYEQYF. The CDR3 coding sequence is TGTGCCAGCAGCTCCCAAGGGGGGAACTACGAGCAGTACTTC.